This is a list of T cell receptor beta chains from one sample in a study of T cell responses to AZD1222 COVID-19 vaccine. Some clones are missing from TCRdb's copy, which holds only in-frame ones; the method was immunoSEQ multiplex PCR. The repertoire holds 95,000 to 100,000 clones, with less than 95% as singletons. Sequencing was performed on peripheral blood, taken on day 0 of AZD1222 vaccination. The receptors come from an adult in good health. Each CDR3 is given with its conserved first and last residue. The D gene is left open where the match is weak. Rows give clone size only sometimes, using once, few, many, or a class for an expanded clone.

length,D,J,V,size,CDR3,DNA
13,NA,TRBJ1-6,TRBV3-1/TRBV3-2,NA,CASSQVRNSPLHF,TGTGCCAGCAGCCAAGTTAGAAATTCACCCCTCCACTTT
11,NA,TRBJ1-1,TRBV29-1,NA,CSLGHPDGAFF,TGCAGCCTCGGACACCCCGACGGAGCTTTCTTT
13,NA,TRBJ1-2,TRBV24-1,NA,CATSDLSDNGYTF,TGTGCCACCAGTGATTTGTCAGATAATGGCTACACCTTC
14,NA,TRBJ1-1,TRBV9,NA,CASSKSGVNTEAFF,TGTGCCAGCTCGAAGAGTGGGGTGAACACTGAAGCTTTCTTT
13,NA,TRBJ1-1,TRBV3-1/TRBV3-2,NA,CASSQFLGTEAFF,TGTGCCAGCAGCCAATTCCTGGGCACTGAAGCTTTCTTT
16,TRBD2,TRBJ2-7,TRBV28,once,CASSLHLAGGTYEQYF,TGTGCCAGCAGTTTGCACCTAGCGGGGGGAACCTACGAGCAGTACTTC
15,NA,TRBJ1-1,TRBV5-4,NA,CASFPRTKGGTEAFF,TGTGCCAGCTTCCCACGGACAAAAGGGGGCACTGAAGCTTTCTTT
15,NA,TRBJ1-3,TRBV28,NA,CASSLSRPVGNTIYF,TGTGCCAGCAGTTTATCCCGCCCAGTGGGAAACACCATATATTTT
13,NA,TRBJ1-6,TRBV3-1/TRBV3-2,NA,CASSLGRGSPLHF,TGTGCCAGCAGCCTAGGGAGGGGGTCACCCCTCCACTTT
16,NA,TRBJ1-3,TRBV5-4,NA,CASSLGGNPSGNTIYF,TGTGCCAGCAGCTTGGGAGGGAACCCCTCTGGAAACACCATATATTTT
16,NA,TRBJ1-1,TRBV4-1,NA,CASSQVLEYRNTEAFF,TGCGCCAGCAGCCAAGTCCTCGAATATCGGAACACTGAAGCTTTCTTT
16,TRBD1,TRBJ1-5,TRBV2,once,CASSWTGGMQGQPQHF,TGTGCCAGCAGTTGGACAGGGGGCATGCAGGGTCAGCCCCAGCATTTT
16,NA,TRBJ2-7,TRBV4-2,NA,CASSQDRGGEPKEQYF,TGTGCCAGCAGCCAAGATAGAGGGGGGGAGCCGAAGGAGCAGTACTTC
18,NA,TRBJ2-5,TRBV21-1,NA,CASSRASPGQGSRETQYF,TGTGCCAGCTCCAGGGCCTCACCGGGACAGGGGAGTCGGGAGACCCAGTACTTC
15,NA,TRBJ2-5,TRBV5-1,NA,CASSSSLMRQETQYF,TGCGCCAGCAGCTCTTCCCTTATGCGACAAGAGACCCAGTACTTC
18,TRBD1,TRBJ2-5,TRBV4-1,once,CASSPSGLWTGDQETQYF,TGCGCCAGCAGCCCCTCTGGTTTATGGACAGGGGACCAAGAGACCCAGTACTTC
11,NA,TRBJ2-5,TRBV13,NA,CASSEGETQYF,TGTGCCAGCTCGGAGGGAGAGACCCAGTACTTC
15,NA,TRBJ1-1,TRBV19,NA,CASGGVSTGNTEAFF,TGTGCCAGTGGAGGCGTTTCAACAGGGAACACTGAAGCTTTCTTT
13,TRBD2,TRBJ2-5,TRBV10-3,NA,CATAPRTRETQYF,TGTGCCACCGCCCCCCGGACTAGGGAGACCCAGTACTTC
15,NA,TRBJ1-1,TRBV7-8,NA,CASSFIPDEGPEAFF,TGTGCCAGCAGCTTTATCCCTGACGAGGGCCCTGAAGCTTTCTTT
15,TRBD2,TRBJ2-1,TRBV9,NA,CASSVGSGGAHEQFF,TGTGCCAGCAGCGTAGGTAGCGGGGGGGCCCATGAGCAGTTCTTC
15,NA,TRBJ2-5,TRBV11-2,NA,CASSLDGQGRETQYF,TGTGCCAGCAGCTTAGATGGCCAGGGGAGGGAGACCCAGTACTTC
14,NA,TRBJ2-1,TRBV3-1/TRBV3-2,NA,CASSRDGSYNEQFF,TGTGCCAGCAGCCGGGACGGCTCCTACAATGAGCAGTTCTTC
14,TRBD1,TRBJ1-1,TRBV7-8,NA,CASSLTGSDTEAFF,TGTGCCAGCAGCTTGACAGGGAGTGACACTGAAGCTTTCTTT
12,NA,TRBJ2-1,TRBV6-5,NA,CASSSLVNEQFF,TGTGCCAGCAGTTCCCTAGTCAATGAGCAGTTCTTC
14,NA,TRBJ1-6,TRBV9,NA,CASSVASSGSALHF,TGTGCCAGCAGCGTAGCCAGTTCTGGGTCAGCCCTCCACTTT